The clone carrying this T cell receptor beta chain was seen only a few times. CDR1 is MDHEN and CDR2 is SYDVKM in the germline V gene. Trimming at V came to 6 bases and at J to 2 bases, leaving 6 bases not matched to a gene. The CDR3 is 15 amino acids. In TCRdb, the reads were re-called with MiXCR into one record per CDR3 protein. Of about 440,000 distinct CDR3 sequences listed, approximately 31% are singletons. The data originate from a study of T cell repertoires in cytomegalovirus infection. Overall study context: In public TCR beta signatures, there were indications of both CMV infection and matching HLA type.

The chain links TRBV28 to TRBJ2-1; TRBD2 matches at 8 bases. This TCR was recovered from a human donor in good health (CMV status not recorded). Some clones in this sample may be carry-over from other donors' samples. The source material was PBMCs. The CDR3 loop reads CASSFGTSAYNEQFF. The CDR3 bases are TGTGCCAGCAGCTTTGGGACTAGTGCCTACAATGAGCAGTTCTTC.